This entry describes one T cell receptor (beta chain). Its cognate antigen has yet to be identified. No much larger clonotype is one base removed from it; base qualities were not supplied. Trimming at the junction amounts to 8 bases on V and 3 bases on J, and the germline ends lie 13 bases apart. The CDR3, cysteine through phenylalanine, is 13 amino acids long. The DNA shown is the 39-base CDR3, in frame from base 1. CDR1 MNHNY and CDR2 SVGAGI are derived from the germline V gene (reference sequence). The data originate from a study of control samples from healthy donors and cancer patients (dated by TCRdb to 2018 to 2020). The library was built by means of the immunoSEQ multiplex PCR assay. The table comes from immuneACCESS by way of TCRdb, which keeps in-frame sequences with V and J called. Part of the clones is missing from these tables; in studies checked, under half for an unresolved V gene and the rest for unknown reasons. The sample profile shows 70,000 or so clones; about 90% of them were found once. The ten top clones hold about 19% of the sample.

This clonotype was obtained from a man between 60 and 75 years old with lung cancer. The rearrangement joined TRBV6-6 to TRBJ2-5, with no confidently assigned D gene. Specimen: PBMCs. The encoded CDR3 is CASGLWTKETQYF. The nucleotide sequence is given as TGTGCCAGCGGCCTCTGGACGAAAGAGACCCAGTACTTC.